A selection of T cell receptor beta chains follows, all from one sample in a study of monozygotic twins with inflammatory bowel disease. TCRdb reprocessed the 5' RACE reads; each CDR3 protein has one entry and no DNA is given. The sample table sets out some 440,000 distinct CDR3 sequences. Sequencing was done on a sample of blood. The receptors here all came from a human donor with ulcerative colitis or Crohn's disease, or a healthy co-twin of an affected twin (not recorded which). Each CDR3 is given with its conserved first and last residue. The order of the fields is V gene, J gene, CDR3 length, CDR3 protein.

TRBV7-9	TRBJ2-3	13	CASSLSEGSTQYF
TRBV15	TRBJ1-1	15	CATSRDEAPSAEAFF
TRBV7-9	TRBJ2-6	16	CASSRDRDSGANVLTF
TRBV3-1	TRBJ1-5	13	CASSQGSNQPQHF
TRBV29-1	TRBJ2-1	12	CSGGSSYNEQFF
TRBV12-3/TRBV12-4	TRBJ2-6	15	CASSPGGSQRGVLTF
TRBV28	TRBJ2-5	14	CASSLALSQETQYF
TRBV10-3	TRBJ1-5	14	CAISDGGYNQPQHF
TRBV4-2	TRBJ2-7	17	CASSQGGNGQGAVEQYF
TRBV7-9	TRBJ2-7	13	CASSLPESYEQYF
TRBV7-2	TRBJ1-2	13	CASSSQTPISYTF
TRBV6-1	TRBJ2-6	17	CASTRFGSDSGANVLTF
TRBV7-2	TRBJ1-2	13	CASSQGVDYGYTF
TRBV6-2/TRBV6-3	TRBJ1-6	15	CASSPGQGSHSPLHF
TRBV2	TRBJ1-1	14	CASRADRVGTEAFF
TRBV20-1	TRBJ2-7	13	CSARVTGKHEQYF
TRBV3-1	TRBJ2-7	15	CASSKFVDSSYEQYF
TRBV7-2	TRBJ2-3	16	CASSGGTSGNTDTQYF
TRBV7-2	TRBJ1-1	15	CASSFVAATNTEAFF
TRBV12-3/TRBV12-4	TRBJ2-1	14	CASRWGNTNNEQFF
TRBV12-3/TRBV12-4	TRBJ2-2	14	CASLGPTNTGELFF
TRBV5-1	TRBJ1-2	15	CASRTDSFTNYGYTF
TRBV5-1	TRBJ1-3	15	CASSFGQSSGNTIYF
TRBV5-1	TRBJ2-1	13	CASSKDRRNEQFF
TRBV28	TRBJ2-4	13	CASSGLAKNIQYF
TRBV27	TRBJ1-5	15	CASRPGQDNNQPQHF
TRBV3-1	TRBJ2-1	14	CASSTSGEGNEQFF
TRBV5-1	TRBJ1-2	16	CASSLNLGQEMGGYTF
TRBV3-1	TRBJ1-2	15	CASSLVSENNYGYTF
TRBV20-1	TRBJ2-1	15	CSARDMLRSYNEQFF
TRBV7-2	TRBJ1-1	14	CASSQDSNRPEAFF
TRBV29-1	TRBJ1-4	14	CSVLPGGYNEKLFF
TRBV20-1	TRBJ2-3	15	CSARRPGGSTDTQYF
TRBV18	TRBJ2-1	16	CASSGLAGQAYNEQFF
TRBV7-3	TRBJ2-1	13	CASSLIGNNEQFF
TRBV7-8	TRBJ2-5	15	CASSQGGPLIGAQYF
TRBV7-2	TRBJ2-1	16	CASSLYQAGGYNEQFF
TRBV20-1	TRBJ2-3	15	CSARDSGSITDTQYF
TRBV7-2	TRBJ2-7	15	CASSVSPTSSYEQYF
TRBV7-8	TRBJ2-3	11	CASLSTDTQYF
TRBV29-1	TRBJ2-2	13	CSVPTVNTGELFF
TRBV5-1	TRBJ2-1	17	CASSFVPAGGTYNEQFF
TRBV6-2/TRBV6-3	TRBJ1-1	13	CASSFDGYTEAFF
TRBV6-6	TRBJ2-7	13	CASSSREHYEQYF
TRBV7-2	TRBJ2-2	13	CASSRTRSGELFF
TRBV18	TRBJ2-2	14	CASSPAGPTGELFF
TRBV29-1	TRBJ2-7	13	CSATGRVAYEQYF
TRBV20-1	TRBJ2-7	13	CSARPSGNYEQYF
TRBV12-3/TRBV12-4	TRBJ2-3	15	CASSFQSLSTDTQYF
TRBV9	TRBJ2-2	15	CASGLGTGGSGELFF
TRBV7-6	TRBJ1-1	16	CASSLEPGQMNTEAFF
TRBV12-3/TRBV12-4	TRBJ2-3	15	CASSSSGDYTDTQYF